Below, one T cell receptor (beta chain) is given with its context. Its antigen is unidentified. Treatment defined: approximately nine-day PBMC culture with coronavirus spike peptide pools or control peptides (ViraFEST assay). Peptide-pool expansion of antigen-specific T cells preceded TCR sequencing in ViraFEST. Sequencing of cultured CD4+ T cell DNA used the Oncomine TCR Beta short-read assay. From cultured CD4+ T cells, genomic DNA was extracted. TCRdb reprocessed the PCR reads with MiXCR, giving one entry per CDR3 protein. The repertoire has 15,000 to 20,000 distinct CDR3 sequences, approximately 42% of them found once; the top ten carry about 25%. The sample belongs to a study of vaccination and CD4 T cells after COVID-19. Broader study findings: Convalescent patients' median share of reactive clones seen only post-vaccination was more than 65%.

Germline V gene data show CDR1 as LNHDA and CDR2 as SQIVND (reference sequence). The CDR3 extends over 16 amino acids. Trimming pared 6 bases from V and 3 bases from J, leaving 20 bases between. The source of this sequence is a human donor who received a COVID-19 vaccine. The V gene is TRBV19, the J gene TRBJ1-2; TRBD1 might be the D (5 bases). The starting material was CD4+ T cells from blood, cultured in vitro, obtained before SARS-CoV-2 vaccination. CDR3 DNA sequence: TGTGCCAGTAGCCTCCCCGGGGCAGGGACCTACTATGGCTACACCTTC. This encodes CASSLPGAGTYYGYTF. The whole variable domain, remainder taken from reference TRBV19 and TRBJ1-2, is DGGITQSPKYLFRKEGQNVTLSCEQNLNHDAMYWYRQDPGQGLRLIYYSQIVNDFQKGDIAEGYSVSREKKESFPLTVTSAQKNPTAFYLCASSLPGAGTYYGYTFGSGTRLTVV.